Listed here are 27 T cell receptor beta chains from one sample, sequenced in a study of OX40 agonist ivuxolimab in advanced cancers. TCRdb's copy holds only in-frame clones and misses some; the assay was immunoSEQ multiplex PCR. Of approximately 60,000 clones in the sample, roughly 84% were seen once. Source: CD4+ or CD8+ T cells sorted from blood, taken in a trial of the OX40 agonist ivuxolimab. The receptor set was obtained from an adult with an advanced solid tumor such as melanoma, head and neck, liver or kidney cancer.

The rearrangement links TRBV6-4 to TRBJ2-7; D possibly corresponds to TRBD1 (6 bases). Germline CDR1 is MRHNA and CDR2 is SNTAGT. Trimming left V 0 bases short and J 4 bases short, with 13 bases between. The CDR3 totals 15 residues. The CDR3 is CASSDSGQFGYEQYF. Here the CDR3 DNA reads TGTGCCAGCAGTGACTCCGGACAGTTTGGGTACGAGCAGTACTTC.

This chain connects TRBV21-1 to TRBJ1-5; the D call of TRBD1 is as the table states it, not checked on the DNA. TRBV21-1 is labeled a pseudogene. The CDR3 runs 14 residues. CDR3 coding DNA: TGTGCCAGCCGGCCCGACAGAAGCAGGCAGCCCCAGCATTTT. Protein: CASRPDRSRQPQHF.

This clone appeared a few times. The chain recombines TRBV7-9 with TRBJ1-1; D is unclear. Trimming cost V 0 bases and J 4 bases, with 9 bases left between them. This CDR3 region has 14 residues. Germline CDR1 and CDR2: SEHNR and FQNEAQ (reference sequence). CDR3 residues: CASSLAGRFTEAFF. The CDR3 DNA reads TGTGCCAGCAGCTTAGCGGGGAGGTTCACTGAAGCTTTCTTT.

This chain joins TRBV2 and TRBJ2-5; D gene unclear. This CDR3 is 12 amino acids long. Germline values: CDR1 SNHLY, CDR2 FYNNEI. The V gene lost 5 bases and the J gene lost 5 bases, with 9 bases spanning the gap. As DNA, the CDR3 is TGTGCCAGCAGTACATGGACGGAGACCCAGTACTTC. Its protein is CASSTWTETQYF.

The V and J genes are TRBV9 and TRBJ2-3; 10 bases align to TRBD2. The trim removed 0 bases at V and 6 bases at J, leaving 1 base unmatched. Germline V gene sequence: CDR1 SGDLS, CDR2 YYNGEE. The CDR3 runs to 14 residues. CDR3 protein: CASSVELAGDTQYF. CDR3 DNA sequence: TGTGCCAGCAGCGTAGAACTAGCGGGGGATACGCAGTATTTT.

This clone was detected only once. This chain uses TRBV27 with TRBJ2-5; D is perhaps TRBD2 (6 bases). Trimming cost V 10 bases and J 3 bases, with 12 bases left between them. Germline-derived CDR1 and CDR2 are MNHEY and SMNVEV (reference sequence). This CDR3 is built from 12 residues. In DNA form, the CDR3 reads TGTGCCACCCGACTAGTTAAAGAGACCCAGTACTTC. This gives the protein CATRLVKETQYF.

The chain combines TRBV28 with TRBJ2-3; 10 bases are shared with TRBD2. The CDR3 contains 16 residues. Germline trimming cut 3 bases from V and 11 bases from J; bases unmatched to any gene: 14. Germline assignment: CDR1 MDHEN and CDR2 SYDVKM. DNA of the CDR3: TGTGCCAGCAGTTTCGGGCTAGCGGGAGTCGCCCCTATGCAGTATTTT. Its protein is CASSFGLAGVAPMQYF.

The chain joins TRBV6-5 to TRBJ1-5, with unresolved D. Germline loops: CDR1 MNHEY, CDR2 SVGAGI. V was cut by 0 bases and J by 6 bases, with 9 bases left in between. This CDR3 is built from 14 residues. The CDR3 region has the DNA TGTGCCAGCAGTTACTCTGGGAATGGTCAGCCCCAGCATTTT. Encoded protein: CASSYSGNGQPQHF.

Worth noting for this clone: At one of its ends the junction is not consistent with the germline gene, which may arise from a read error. The CDR3 DNA sequence: TGTGCCAGCAGACTATATAGCGGGGACTACAATGGGCAGTTCTTC. Encoded protein: CASRLYSGDYNGQFF. The chain is built from TRBV28 and TRBJ2-1, with 8 bases lining up with TRBD2. This CDR3 comprises 15 residues. Germline loops: CDR1 MDHEN, CDR2 SYDVKM. Full variable domain (rest looked up from reference TRBV28 and TRBJ2-1): DVKVTQSSRYLVKRTGEKVFLECVQDMDHENMFWYRQDPGLGLRLIYFSYDVKMKEKGDIPEGYSVSREKKERFSLILESASTNQTSMYLCASRLYSGDYNGQFFGPGTRLTVL.

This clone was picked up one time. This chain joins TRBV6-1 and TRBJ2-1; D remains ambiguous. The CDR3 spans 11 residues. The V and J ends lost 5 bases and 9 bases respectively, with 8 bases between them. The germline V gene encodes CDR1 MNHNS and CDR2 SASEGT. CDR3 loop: CASSSGVEQFF. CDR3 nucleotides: TGTGCCAGCAGTTCAGGAGTTGAGCAGTTCTTC.

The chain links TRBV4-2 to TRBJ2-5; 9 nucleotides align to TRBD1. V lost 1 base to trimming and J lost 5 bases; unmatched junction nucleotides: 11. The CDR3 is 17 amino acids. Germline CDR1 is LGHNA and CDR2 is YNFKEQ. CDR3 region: CASSQGTDRGSLETQYF. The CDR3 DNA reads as TGTGCCAGCAGCCAAGGGACCGACAGGGGGAGCTTGGAGACCCAGTACTTC.

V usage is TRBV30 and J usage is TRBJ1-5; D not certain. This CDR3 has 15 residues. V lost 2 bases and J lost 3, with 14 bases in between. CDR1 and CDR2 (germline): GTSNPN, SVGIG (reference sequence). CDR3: CAWSPTVMNNQPQHF. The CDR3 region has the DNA TGTGCCTGGAGTCCCACGGTCATGAACAATCAGCCCCAGCATTTT.

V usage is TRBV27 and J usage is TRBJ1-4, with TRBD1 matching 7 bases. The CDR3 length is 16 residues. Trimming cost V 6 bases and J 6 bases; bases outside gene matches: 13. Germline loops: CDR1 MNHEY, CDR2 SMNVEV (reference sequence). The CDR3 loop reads CASRAGVGQPYEKLFF. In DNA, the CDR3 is TGTGCCAGCAGGGCCGGTGTGGGACAGCCGTATGAAAAACTGTTTTTT.

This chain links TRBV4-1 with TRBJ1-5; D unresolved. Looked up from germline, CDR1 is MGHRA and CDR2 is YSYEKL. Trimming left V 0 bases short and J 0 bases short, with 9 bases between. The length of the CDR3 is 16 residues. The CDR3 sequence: CASSQEADYSNQPQHF. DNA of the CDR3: TGCGCCAGCAGCCAAGAGGCCGACTATAGCAATCAGCCCCAGCATTTT.

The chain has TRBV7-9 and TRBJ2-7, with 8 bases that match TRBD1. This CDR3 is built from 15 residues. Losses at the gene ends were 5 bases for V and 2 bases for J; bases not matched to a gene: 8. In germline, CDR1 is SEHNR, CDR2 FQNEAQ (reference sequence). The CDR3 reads CASSTKPGQAYEQYF. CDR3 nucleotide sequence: TGTGCCAGCAGCACCAAGCCGGGACAGGCCTACGAGCAGTACTTC.

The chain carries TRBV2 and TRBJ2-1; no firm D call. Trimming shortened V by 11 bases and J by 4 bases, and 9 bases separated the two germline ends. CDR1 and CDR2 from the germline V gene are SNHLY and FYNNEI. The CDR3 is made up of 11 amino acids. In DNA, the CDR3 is TGTGCCTCCTCGTGGTACAATGAGCAGTTCTTC. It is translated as CASSWYNEQFF.

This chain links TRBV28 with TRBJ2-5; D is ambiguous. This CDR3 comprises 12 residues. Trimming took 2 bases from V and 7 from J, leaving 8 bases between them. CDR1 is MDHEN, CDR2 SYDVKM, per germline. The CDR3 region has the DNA TGTGCCAGCAGTTTACCGGCCGGGACCCAGTACTTC. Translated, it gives CASSLPAGTQYF. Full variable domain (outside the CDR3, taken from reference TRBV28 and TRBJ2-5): DVKVTQSSRYLVKRTGEKVFLECVQDMDHENMFWYRQDPGLGLRLIYFSYDVKMKEKGDIPEGYSVSREKKERFSLILESASTNQTSMYLCASSLPAGTQYFGPGTRLLVL.

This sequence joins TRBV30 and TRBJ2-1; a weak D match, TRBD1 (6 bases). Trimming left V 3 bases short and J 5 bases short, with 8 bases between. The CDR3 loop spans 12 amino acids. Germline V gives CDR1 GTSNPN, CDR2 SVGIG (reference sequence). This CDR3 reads CAWSPGDNEQFF. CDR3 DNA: TGTGCCTGGAGCCCAGGGGACAATGAGCAGTTCTTC.

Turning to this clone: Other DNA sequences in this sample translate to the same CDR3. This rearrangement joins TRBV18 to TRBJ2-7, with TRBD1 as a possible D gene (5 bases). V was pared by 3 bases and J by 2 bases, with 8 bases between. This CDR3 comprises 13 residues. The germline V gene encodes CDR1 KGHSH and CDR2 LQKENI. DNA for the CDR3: TGTGCCAGCTCACCGGGCAGGGCCTACGAGCAGTACTTC. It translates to CASSPGRAYEQYF.

CDR3 in DNA: TGTGCCAGCAGTCCGGTCGGATGGACAGTCAATAATTCACCCCTCCACTTT. Translation: CASSPVGWTVNNSPLHF. V gene TRBV2 combines with J gene TRBJ1-6; tentative D call: TRBD1 (6 bases). Germline lookup yields CDR1 SNHLY and CDR2 FYNNEI. The V end lost 5 bases, the J end lost 5 bases, and 19 bases lay between the germline ends. This CDR3 is 17 amino acids long.

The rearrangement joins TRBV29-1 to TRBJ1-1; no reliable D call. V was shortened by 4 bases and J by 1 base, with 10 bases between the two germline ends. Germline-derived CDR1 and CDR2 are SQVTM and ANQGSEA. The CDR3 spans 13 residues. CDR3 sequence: CSVVRPSNTEAFF. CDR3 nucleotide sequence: TGCAGCGTTGTCCGACCCTCGAACACTGAAGCTTTCTTT.

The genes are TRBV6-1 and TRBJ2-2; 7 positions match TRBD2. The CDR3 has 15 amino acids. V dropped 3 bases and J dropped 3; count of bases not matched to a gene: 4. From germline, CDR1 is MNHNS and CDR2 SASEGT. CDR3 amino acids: CASSEALADTGELFF. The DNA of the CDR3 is TGTGCCAGCAGTGAGGCGCTAGCGGACACCGGGGAGCTGTTTTTT.

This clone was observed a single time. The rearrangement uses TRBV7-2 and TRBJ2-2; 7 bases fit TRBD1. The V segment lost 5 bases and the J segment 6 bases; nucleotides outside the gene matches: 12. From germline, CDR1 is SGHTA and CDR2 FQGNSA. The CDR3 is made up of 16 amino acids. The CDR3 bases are TGTGCCAGCAGCCCTACTAAGGGGGCGCTGGCCGGGGAGCTGTTTTTT. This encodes CASSPTKGALAGELFF.

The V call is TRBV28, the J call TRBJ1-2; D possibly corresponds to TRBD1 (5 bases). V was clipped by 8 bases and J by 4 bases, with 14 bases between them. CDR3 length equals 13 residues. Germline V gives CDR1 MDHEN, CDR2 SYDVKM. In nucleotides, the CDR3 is TGTGCCAGCTGCGGGGCTTTCTCCTATGGCTACACCTTC. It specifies CASCGAFSYGYTF.

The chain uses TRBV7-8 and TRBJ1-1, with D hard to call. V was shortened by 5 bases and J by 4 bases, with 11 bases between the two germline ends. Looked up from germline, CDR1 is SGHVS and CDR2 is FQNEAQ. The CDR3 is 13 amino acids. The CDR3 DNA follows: TGTGCCAGCAGCCAAAGGCGATTCACTGAAGCTTTCTTT. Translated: CASSQRRFTEAFF. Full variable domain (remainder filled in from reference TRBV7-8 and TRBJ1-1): GAGVSQSPRYKVAKRGQDVALRCDPISGHVSLFWYQQALGQGPEFLTYFQNEAQLDKSGLPSDRFFAERPEGSVSTLKIQRTQQEDSAVYLCASSQRRFTEAFFGQGTRLTVV.

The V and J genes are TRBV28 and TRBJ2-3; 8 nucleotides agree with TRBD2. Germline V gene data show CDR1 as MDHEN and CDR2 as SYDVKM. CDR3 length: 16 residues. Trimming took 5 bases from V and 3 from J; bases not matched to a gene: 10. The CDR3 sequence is CASSLAGSGETDTQYF. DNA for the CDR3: TGTGCCAGCAGTCTAGCAGGTAGCGGGGAAACAGATACGCAGTATTTT.

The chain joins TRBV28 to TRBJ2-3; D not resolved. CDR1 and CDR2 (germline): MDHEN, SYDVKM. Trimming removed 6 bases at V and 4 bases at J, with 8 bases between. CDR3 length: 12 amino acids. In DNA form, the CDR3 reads TGTGCCAGCAGGACTTTTCCAGATACGCAGTATTTT. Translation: CASRTFPDTQYF.